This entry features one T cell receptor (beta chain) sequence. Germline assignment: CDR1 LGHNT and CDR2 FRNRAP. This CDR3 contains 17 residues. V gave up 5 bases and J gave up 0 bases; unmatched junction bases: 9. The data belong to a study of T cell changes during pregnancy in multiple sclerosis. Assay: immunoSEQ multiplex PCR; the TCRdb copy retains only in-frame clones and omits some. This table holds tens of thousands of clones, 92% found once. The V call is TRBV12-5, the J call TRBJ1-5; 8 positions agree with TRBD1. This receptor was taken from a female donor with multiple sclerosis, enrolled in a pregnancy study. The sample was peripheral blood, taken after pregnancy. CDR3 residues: CASGPTQGAHSNQPQHF. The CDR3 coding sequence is TGTGCTAGTGGTCCTACCCAGGGGGCCCATAGCAATCAGCCCCAGCATTTT.